Reported below is one TCR beta chain. The antigen is unknown. The CDR3 is 15 residues long. Germline V gene sequence: CDR1 MNHNS, CDR2 SASEGT. Trimming removed 10 bases from V and 6 bases from J, with 19 bases in between. The data were obtained in a study of shared clonotypes between healthy human individuals. Findings and limits, study-wide: Exclusively blood specimens were collected; tissue repertoires likely differ.

The method was immunoSEQ multiplex PCR; TCRdb's version includes in-frame clones alone and lacks a portion of them. The sample lists about 980,000 clones; less than 85% were seen once. The sample was memory CD4+ T cells sorted from blood. As to subset: CD45RA-negative fraction. V is TRBV6-1 and J is TRBJ1-6; the D gene is possibly TRBD1 (6 bases). The receptor was derived from a man aged 18 to 29 in good health. The chain's CDR3 is CATNPPGGLNSPLHF. In DNA, the CDR3 is TGTGCCACCAACCCCCCCGGGGGGCTTAATTCACCCCTCCACTTT.